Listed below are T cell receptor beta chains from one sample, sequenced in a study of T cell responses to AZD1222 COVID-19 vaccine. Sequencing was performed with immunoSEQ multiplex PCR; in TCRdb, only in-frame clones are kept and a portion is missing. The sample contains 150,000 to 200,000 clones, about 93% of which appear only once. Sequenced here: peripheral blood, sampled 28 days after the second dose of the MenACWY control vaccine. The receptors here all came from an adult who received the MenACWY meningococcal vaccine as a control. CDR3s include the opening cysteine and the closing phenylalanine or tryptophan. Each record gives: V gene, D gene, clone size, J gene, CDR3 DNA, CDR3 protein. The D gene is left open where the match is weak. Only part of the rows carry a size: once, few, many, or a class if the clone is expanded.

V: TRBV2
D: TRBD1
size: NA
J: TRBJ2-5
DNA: TGTGCCAGCAGGGAGGGGACAGGGTGGGCGGAAGAGACCCAGTACTTC
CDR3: CASREGTGWAEETQYF

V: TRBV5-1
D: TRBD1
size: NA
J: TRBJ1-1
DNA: TGCGCCAGCAGCTTCCTCGGGACAGGGGACACTGAAGCTTTCTTT
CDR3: CASSFLGTGDTEAFF

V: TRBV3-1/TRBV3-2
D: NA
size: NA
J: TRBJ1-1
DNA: TGTGCCAGCAGCCTGGGGGAAGGGACTGAAGCTTTCTTT
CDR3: CASSLGEGTEAFF

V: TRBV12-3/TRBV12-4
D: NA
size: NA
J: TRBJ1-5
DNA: TGTGCCAGCAGCGAGTTGAATCAGCCCCAGCATTTT
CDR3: CASSELNQPQHF

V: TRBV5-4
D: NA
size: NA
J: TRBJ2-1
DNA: TGTGCCAGCAGCTTGGGTGGGGCCCTGGGCTTCTACAATGAGCAGTTCTTC
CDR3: CASSLGGALGFYNEQFF

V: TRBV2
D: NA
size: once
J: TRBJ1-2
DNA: TGTGCCAGCAGTTCGATGAGAACAGGGAACTATGGCTACACCTTC
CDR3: CASSSMRTGNYGYTF

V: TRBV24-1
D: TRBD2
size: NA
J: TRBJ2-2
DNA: TGTGCCACCAGCCCTGGGGGGGTCGGCACCGGGGAGCTGTTTTTT
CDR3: CATSPGGVGTGELFF

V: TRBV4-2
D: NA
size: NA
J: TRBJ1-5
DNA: TGTGCCAGCAGCCAAGGGACAACGAGCAATCAGCCCCAGCATTTT
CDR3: CASSQGTTSNQPQHF

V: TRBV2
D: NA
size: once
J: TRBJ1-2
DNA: TGTGCCAGCAGTGTGGGACACCGCTATGGCTACACCTTC
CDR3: CASSVGHRYGYTF

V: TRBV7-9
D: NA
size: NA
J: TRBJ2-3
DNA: TGTGCCAGCAGCTCCATGCCCGGTGGGCAGTATTTT
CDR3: CASSSMPGGQYF

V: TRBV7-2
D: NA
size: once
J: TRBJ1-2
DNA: TGTGCCAGCAGCTTAGATGTCTCTGGCTACACCTTC
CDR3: CASSLDVSGYTF

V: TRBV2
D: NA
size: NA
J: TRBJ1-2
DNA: TGTGCCAGCAGGACCCTGGGGGCAGGGTATGGCTACACCTTC
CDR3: CASRTLGAGYGYTF

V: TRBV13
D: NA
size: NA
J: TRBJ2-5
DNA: TGTGCCAGCAGCTTCACCGGGAACGGAGAGACCCAGTACTTC
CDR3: CASSFTGNGETQYF

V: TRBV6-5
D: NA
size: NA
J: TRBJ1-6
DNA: TGTGCCAGCAGTTACGGGTTCCTTAGCTCACCCCTCCACTTT
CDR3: CASSYGFLSSPLHF

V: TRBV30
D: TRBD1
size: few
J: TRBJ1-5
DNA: TGTGCCTGGAGACGGGTTACAGGGGACTTTGGAAGCAATCAGCCCCAGCATTTT
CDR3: CAWRRVTGDFGSNQPQHF

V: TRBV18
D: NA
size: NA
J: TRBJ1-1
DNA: TGTGCCAGCTCACCCTTTGGGGAGTCTGAAGCTTTCTTT
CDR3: CASSPFGESEAFF

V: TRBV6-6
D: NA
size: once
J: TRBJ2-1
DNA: TGTGCCAGCAGTTACTCAAGCGTAGAGCAGTTCTTC
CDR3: CASSYSSVEQFF

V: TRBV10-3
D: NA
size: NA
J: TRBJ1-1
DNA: TGTGCCATCAAGGAGGGCACTGAAGCTTTCTTT
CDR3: CAIKEGTEAFF

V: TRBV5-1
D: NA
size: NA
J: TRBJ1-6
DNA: TGCGCCAGCAGCTTGGTTGGGGGCTGGTCCTATAATTCACCCCTCCACTTT
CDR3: CASSLVGGWSYNSPLHF

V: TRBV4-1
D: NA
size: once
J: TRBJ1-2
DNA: TGCACCAGCAGCCAAGTAGACACCTATGGCTACACCTTC
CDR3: CTSSQVDTYGYTF

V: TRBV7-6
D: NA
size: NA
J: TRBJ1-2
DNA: TGTGCCAGCAGCTTATCTGGAGCCAACTATGGCTACACCTTC
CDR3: CASSLSGANYGYTF

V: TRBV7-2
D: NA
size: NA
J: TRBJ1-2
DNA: TGTGCCAGCACCTTAAACCCAGAAGAATCGGATGGCTACACCTTC
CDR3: CASTLNPEESDGYTF

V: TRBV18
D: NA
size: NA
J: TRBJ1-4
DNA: TGTGCCAGCTCACCTTGGCAGGGCGAAAAACTGTTTTTT
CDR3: CASSPWQGEKLFF

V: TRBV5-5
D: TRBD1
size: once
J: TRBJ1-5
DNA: TGTGCCAGCAGTTCTGGGACAGGGAGCTCGCCCCAGCATTTT
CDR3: CASSSGTGSSPQHF

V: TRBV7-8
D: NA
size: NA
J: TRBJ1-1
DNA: TGTGCCAGCAGACTACTACAGGGTGGCACTGAAGCTTTCTTT
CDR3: CASRLLQGGTEAFF

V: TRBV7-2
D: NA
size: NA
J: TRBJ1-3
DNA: TGTGCCAGCAGCTCGACTAGAGGGATCTCTGGAAACACCATATATTTT
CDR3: CASSSTRGISGNTIYF

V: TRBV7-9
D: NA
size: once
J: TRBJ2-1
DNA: TGTGCCAGCAGCTTATGGTCCGGAGGGCACGGTCATGAGCAGTTCTTC
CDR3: CASSLWSGGHGHEQFF

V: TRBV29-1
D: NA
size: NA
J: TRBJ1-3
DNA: TGCAGCGTTGAAATGGGAGGAAACACCATATATTTT
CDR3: CSVEMGGNTIYF

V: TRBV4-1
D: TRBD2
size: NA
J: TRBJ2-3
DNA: TGCGCCAGCAGCCAAGAACACGGGGGGGCTGGTACGCAGTATTTT
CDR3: CASSQEHGGAGTQYF